Presented here are 7 T cell receptor beta chains from one specimen sequenced in a study of T cell repertoires in cytomegalovirus infection. TCRdb itself ran the reads through MiXCR, one entry per CDR3 protein. The table lists roughly 920,000 distinct CDR3 sequences, approximately 33% of them singletons, with around an eighth in the top ten. Antigen specificity for these receptors is unknown. The sequenced sample was cultured CD8+ T cells from PBMCs, obtained from culture after CMV antigen stimulation. The source of these receptors is a human donor in good health (CMV status not recorded). Some clones in this sample may be carry-over from other donors' samples.

A few counts support this clonotype. The chain couples TRBV5-1 to TRBJ2-7; 7 bases match TRBD1. Losses at the gene ends were 4 bases for V and 3 bases for J; bases not matched to a gene: 10. This CDR3 region has 15 residues. Germline CDR1 and CDR2: SGHRS and YFSETQ. CDR3 in amino acids: CASSPGQSPGYEQYF. CDR3 DNA sequence: TGCGCCAGCAGCCCGGGACAGTCCCCAGGCTACGAGCAGTACTTC.

A note on this clonotype: This sequence may be a read error, since a much larger clone differs from it by one base. The V gene is TRBV7-6, the J gene TRBJ2-3, with D possibly matching TRBD2 (5 bases). Germline-derived CDR1 and CDR2 are SGHVS and FNYEAQ. This CDR3 region has 15 residues. DNA of the CDR3: TGTGCCAACAGCTACAATGGACTCCTCACAGATACGCAGTATTTT. Encoded protein: CANSYNGLLTDTQYF.

The chain has TRBV2 and TRBJ2-1; 10 bases align to TRBD2. The V gene's germline CDR1 is SNHLY and CDR2 FYNNEI. V lost 6 bases to trimming and J lost 4 bases; unmatched junction nucleotides: 6. The CDR3 consists of 15 residues. CDR3 residues: CASRPGTSVYNEQFF. CDR3 DNA: TGTGCCAGCAGACCCGGGACTAGCGTGTACAATGAGCAGTTCTTC.

This clonotype was recorded a few times. The chain has TRBV10-2 and TRBJ2-3; D possibly corresponds to TRBD1 (5 bases). This CDR3 is 14 amino acids long. The germline V gene has CDR1 WSHSY and CDR2 SAAADI. Deletions cut 3 bases from V and 2 bases from J, with 9 bases between. CDR3 coding DNA: TGCGCCAGCAGTGACAGGGCCCTCACAGATACGCAGTATTTT. Translation gives CASSDRALTDTQYF.

This chain links TRBV10-3 with TRBJ1-1; D not resolved. Germline lookup yields CDR1 ENHRY and CDR2 SYGVKD. The CDR3 is 13 residues long. The ends were cut back, 5 bases at V and 2 bases at J, with 9 bases in the middle. CDR3: CAISPDYNTEAFF. The CDR3 bases are TGTGCCATCAGTCCGGACTACAACACTGAAGCTTTCTTT.

V gene TRBV4-1 combines with J gene TRBJ2-1, with 8 bases that match TRBD2. Per germline, CDR1 MGHRA and CDR2 YSYEKL. The CDR3 covers 15 residues. V lost 5 bases and J lost 8; bases outside the gene matches: 11. The CDR3 coding sequence is TGCGCCAGCAGCTGGGACTCAGCGGGGGCCTATGAGCAGTTCTTC. Protein product: CASSWDSAGAYEQFF.

This clonotype was detected only a few times. V gene TRBV4-1 combines with J gene TRBJ1-1, with D possibly matching TRBD1 (5 bases). V lost 1 base to trimming and J lost 3 bases, with 12 bases between them. CDR1 and CDR2 (germline): MGHRA, YSYEKL. The CDR3 is 15 residues long. CDR3 nucleotides: TGCGCCAGCAGCCAAGTAGTGACAGTACACACTGAAGCTTTCTTT. Its protein product is CASSQVVTVHTEAFF.